The source of this T cell receptor beta chain is a study of beta chain features in type 1 diabetes. Study-wide results and caveats: Significant though moderate, a shortening of TCRB CDR3s appeared in all four CD4+ subsets of Type 1 diabetes patients. An over-representation of cells with high TCR expression could result from cDNA sequencing.

On this clone itself: Its specificity is not known.

Investigators reverse transcribed all isolated RNA, so they sequenced expressed TCRB transcripts. An average of approximately 4 million reads was obtained for naive, central memory and regulatory T cell samples. Produced via immunoSEQ multiplex PCR; TCRdb's table is partial and in-frame only. This table has 550,000 to 850,000 clones, roughly 13% appearing once. The sequenced sample was naive CD4+ T cells from blood. The clonotype comes from a man younger than 30 with type 1 diabetes.

The CDR3 DNA reads as TGTGCCTGGGGGAGGGGACCGATCAATCAGCCCCAGCATTTT. This gives the protein CAWGRGPINQPQHF. V is TRBV30 and J is TRBJ1-5; possible D gene TRBD1, 5 bases. Per the germline V gene, CDR1 is GTSNPN and CDR2 is SVGIG (reference sequence). This CDR3 region has 14 residues. V dropped 5 bases and J dropped 3 bases, with 14 bases sitting between them.